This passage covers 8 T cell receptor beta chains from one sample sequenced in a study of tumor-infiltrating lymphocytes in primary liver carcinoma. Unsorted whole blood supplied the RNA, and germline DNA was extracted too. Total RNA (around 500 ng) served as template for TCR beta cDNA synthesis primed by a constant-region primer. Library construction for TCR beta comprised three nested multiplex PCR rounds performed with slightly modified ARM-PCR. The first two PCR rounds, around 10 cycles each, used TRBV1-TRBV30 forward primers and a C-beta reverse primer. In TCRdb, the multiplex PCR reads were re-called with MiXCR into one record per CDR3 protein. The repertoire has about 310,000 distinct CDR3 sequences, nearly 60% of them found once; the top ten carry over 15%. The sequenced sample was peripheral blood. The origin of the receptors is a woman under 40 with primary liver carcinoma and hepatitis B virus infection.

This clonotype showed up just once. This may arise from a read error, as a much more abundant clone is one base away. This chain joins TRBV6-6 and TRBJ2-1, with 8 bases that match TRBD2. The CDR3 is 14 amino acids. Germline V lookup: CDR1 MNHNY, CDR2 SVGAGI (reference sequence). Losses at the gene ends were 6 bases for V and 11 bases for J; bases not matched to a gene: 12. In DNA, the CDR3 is TGTGCCAGCAGCGGGGGGACTAGAGGGAGACAGCAGTTCTTC. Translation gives CASSGGTRGRQQFF.

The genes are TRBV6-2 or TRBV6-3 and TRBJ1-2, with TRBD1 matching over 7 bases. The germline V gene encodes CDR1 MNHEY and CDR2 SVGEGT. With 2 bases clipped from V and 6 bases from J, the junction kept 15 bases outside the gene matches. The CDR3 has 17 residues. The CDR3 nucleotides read TGTGCCAGCAGTTACCCCCCCTACGACAGGGACGAGGATGGCTACACCTTC. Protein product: CASSYPPYDRDEDGYTF.

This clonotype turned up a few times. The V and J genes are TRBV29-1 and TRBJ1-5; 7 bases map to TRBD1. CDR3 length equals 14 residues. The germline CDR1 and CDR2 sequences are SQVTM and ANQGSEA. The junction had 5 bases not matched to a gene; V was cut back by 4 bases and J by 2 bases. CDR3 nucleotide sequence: TGCAGCGTTGGGGACAGCGCCGGCAATCAGCCCCAGCATTTT. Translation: CSVGDSAGNQPQHF. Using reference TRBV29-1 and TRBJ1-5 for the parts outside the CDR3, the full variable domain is SAVISQKPSRDICQRGTSLTIQCQVDSQVTMMFWYRQQPGQSLTLIATANQGSEATYESGFVIDKFPISRPNLTFSTLTVSNMSPEDSSIYLCSVGDSAGNQPQHFGDGTRLSIL.

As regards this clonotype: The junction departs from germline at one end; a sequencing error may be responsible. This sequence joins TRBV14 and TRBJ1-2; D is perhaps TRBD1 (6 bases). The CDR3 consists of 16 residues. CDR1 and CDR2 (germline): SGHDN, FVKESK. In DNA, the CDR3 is TGTGCCAGCAGCCAAGATCGGCGGGGGGCGATCTATGACTACACCTTC. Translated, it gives CASSQDRRGAIYDYTF.

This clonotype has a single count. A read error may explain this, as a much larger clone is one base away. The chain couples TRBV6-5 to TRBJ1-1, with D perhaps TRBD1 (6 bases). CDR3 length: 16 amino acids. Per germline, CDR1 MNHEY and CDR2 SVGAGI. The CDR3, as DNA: TGTGCCAGCAGTTCCCTTCAGGGGCAGGGGAGAACTGAAGTTTTCTTT. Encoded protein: CASSSLQGQGRTEVFF.

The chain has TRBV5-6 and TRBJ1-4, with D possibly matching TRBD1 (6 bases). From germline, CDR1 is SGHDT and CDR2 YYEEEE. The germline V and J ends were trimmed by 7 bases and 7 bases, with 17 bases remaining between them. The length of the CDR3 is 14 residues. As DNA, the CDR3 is TGTGCCAGCCCCGGTCCGGACAGACGTGAAAAACTGTTTTTT. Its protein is CASPGPDRREKLFF.

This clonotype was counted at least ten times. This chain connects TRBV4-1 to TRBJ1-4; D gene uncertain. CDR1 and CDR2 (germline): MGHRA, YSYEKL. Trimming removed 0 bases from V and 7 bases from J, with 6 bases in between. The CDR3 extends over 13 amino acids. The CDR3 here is CASSQDPLEKLFF. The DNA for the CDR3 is TGCGCCAGCAGCCAAGATCCGCTTGAAAAACTGTTTTTT.

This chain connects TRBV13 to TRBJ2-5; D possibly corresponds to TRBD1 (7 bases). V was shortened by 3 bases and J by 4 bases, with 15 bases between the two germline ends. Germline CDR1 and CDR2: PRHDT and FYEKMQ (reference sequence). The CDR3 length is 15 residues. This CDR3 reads CASSFRGENRETQYF. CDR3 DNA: TGTGCCAGCAGCTTCAGGGGGGAGAACCGAGAGACCCAGTACTTC.